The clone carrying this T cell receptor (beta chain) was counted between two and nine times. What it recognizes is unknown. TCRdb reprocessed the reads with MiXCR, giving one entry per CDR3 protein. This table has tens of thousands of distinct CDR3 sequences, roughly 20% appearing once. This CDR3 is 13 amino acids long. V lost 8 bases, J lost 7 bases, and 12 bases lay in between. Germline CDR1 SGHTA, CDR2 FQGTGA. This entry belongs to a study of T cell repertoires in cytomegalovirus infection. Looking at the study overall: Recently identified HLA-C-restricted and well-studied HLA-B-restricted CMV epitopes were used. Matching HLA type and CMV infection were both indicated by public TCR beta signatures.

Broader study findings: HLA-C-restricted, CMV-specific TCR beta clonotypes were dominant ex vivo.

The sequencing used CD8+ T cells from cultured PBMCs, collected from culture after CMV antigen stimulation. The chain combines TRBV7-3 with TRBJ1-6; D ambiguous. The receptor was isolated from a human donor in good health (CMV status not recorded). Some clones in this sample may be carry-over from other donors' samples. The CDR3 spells CASYLGGNSPLHF. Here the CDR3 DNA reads TGTGCCAGCTACCTGGGCGGGAATTCACCCCTCCACTTT.